This T cell receptor beta chain was found in a study of neurological immune-mediated disorders. Regarding the study as a whole: Because no CDR3 amino acid sequences were shared across subjects by expanded clones, private repertoires were suggested in all groups.

This clonotype was found a few times. What it binds is not known. This may stem from a read error, because a much larger clone lies one nucleotide away. 5'RACE with 10-nucleotide random UMIs generated the cDNA. MiXCR was run by TCRdb on the 5' RACE reads, yielding one entry per CDR3 protein. This table has under 80,000 distinct CDR3 sequences, 11% to 15% appearing once. Germline lookup yields CDR1 DFQATT and CDR2 SNEGSKA (reference sequence). This CDR3 contains 15 residues. V shed 2 bases, J shed 2 bases, and the junction held 6 bases outside the gene matches. The receptor comes from a woman in her forties or fifties in good health. V is TRBV20-1 and J is TRBJ2-4, with TRBD2 identical over 7 bases. The sample was PBMCs. The CDR3 DNA sequence: TGCAGTGCTAGAATCTGGGGGGGTCCCAAAAACATTCAGTACTTC. Translating it yields CSARIWGGPKNIQYF.